This entry lists 7 T cell receptor beta chains sequenced from one sample in a study of T cell responses to AZD1222 COVID-19 vaccine. The assay was immunoSEQ multiplex PCR, and TCRdb's table has in-frame clones only and misses some. The sample has about 100,000 clones; 88% are singletons. Source: peripheral blood, taken on day 0 of AZD1222 vaccination. These receptors originate from an adult in good health.

This clone was observed a handful of times. The rearrangement joins TRBV4-3 to TRBJ2-5; D perhaps matches TRBD1 (6 bases). This CDR3 is 12 amino acids long. Germline-derived CDR1 and CDR2 are LGHNA and YSLEER. Deletions cut 4 bases from V and 4 bases from J, with 7 bases between. CDR3 residues: CASSPTGETQYF. The CDR3, as DNA: TGCGCCAGCAGCCCGACAGGAGAGACCCAGTACTTC.

The rearrangement joins TRBV7-9 to TRBJ2-3, with 14 bases that match TRBD2. V trimming: 4 bases; J trimming: 3 bases; junction bases outside the gene matches: 3. The CDR3 runs 16 residues. From germline, CDR1 is SEHNR and CDR2 FQNEAQ (reference sequence). This CDR3 reads CASSSGLAGATDTQYF. CDR3 in DNA: TGTGCCAGCAGCTCGGGACTAGCGGGAGCGACAGATACGCAGTATTTT.

This chain connects TRBV19 to TRBJ1-1; 10 bases align to TRBD1. The ends lost 4 bases at V and 0 bases at J; junction bases unmatched: 5. Germline values: CDR1 LNHDA, CDR2 SQIVND (reference sequence). CDR3 size: 16 residues. CDR3 region: CASSTGTGVMNTEAFF. The CDR3 bases are TGTGCCAGTAGTACCGGGACAGGGGTAATGAACACTGAAGCTTTCTTT.

The chain couples TRBV5-6 to TRBJ2-7; TRBD2 matches at 14 bases. Germline V gene lookup returns CDR1 SGHDT and CDR2 YYEEEE. CDR3 length equals 18 residues. V shed 4 bases, J shed 1 base, and the junction held 10 bases outside the gene matches. CDR3: CASSTAGLAGVGSYEQYF. In DNA form, the CDR3 reads TGTGCCAGCAGCACTGCGGGACTAGCGGGAGTAGGGTCCTACGAGCAGTACTTC.

The chain has TRBV5-6 and TRBJ2-1, with D possibly TRBD1 on 6 matching bases. Trimming left V 5 bases short and J 6 bases short, with 15 bases between. CDR1 and CDR2 from the germline V gene are SGHDT and YYEEEE. The CDR3 covers 14 residues. CDR3 bases: TGTGCCAGCAGTGCCAAGTCAGGGGTCAATGAGCAGTTCTTC. It translates to CASSAKSGVNEQFF.

The chain carries TRBV12-5 and TRBJ2-3; perhaps TRBD1 as D (5 bases). There are 18 residues in the CDR3. The V end lost 2 bases, the J end lost 1 base, and 19 bases lay between the germline ends. Germline V CDR1 and CDR2: LGHNT, FRNRAP. The DNA for the CDR3 is TGTGCTAGTGGTTTGTGCCCGTGGGCAGGGTGCCGCACAGATACGCAGTATTTT. Translating gives CASGLCPWAGCRTDTQYF.

The chain employs TRBV19 and TRBJ1-1; the D gene is possibly TRBD1 (6 bases). Per germline, CDR1 LNHDA and CDR2 SQIVND (reference sequence). V was cut by 7 bases and J by 7 bases, with 13 bases left in between. The CDR3 is made up of 12 amino acids. CDR3 nucleotides: TGTGCCAGTAATAAACAGGGATTTGAAGCTTTCTTT. Translation: CASNKQGFEAFF.